Below, 19 T cell receptor beta chains from the same sample are listed, as sequenced in a study of shared clonotypes between healthy human individuals. Method: immunoSEQ multiplex PCR; TCRdb's copy keeps in-frame clones and lacks some. The sample shows hundreds of thousands of clones, 73% of them seen only once. The sequenced sample consisted of memory CD4+ T cells sorted from blood. Subset meaning: CD45RA-negative fraction. Receptor source: a woman in her thirties in good health.

This clone turned up a few times. In the same sample, other DNA sequences code for this CDR3. The chain carries TRBV11-2 and TRBJ1-1; no clear D gene. Looked up from germline, CDR1 is SGHAT and CDR2 is FQNNGV. This CDR3 spans 13 amino acids. With 5 bases removed from V and 3 bases from J, the gap between germline ends came to 10 bases. The CDR3 DNA sequence: TGTGCCAGCAGCACTCAACGGGACACTGAAGCTTTCTTT. This translates into CASSTQRDTEAFF.

This clone was observed a handful of times. The V gene is TRBV29-1, the J gene TRBJ2-1, with 8 positions matching TRBD2. V lost 3 bases to trimming and J lost 6 bases; unmatched junction nucleotides: 7. The CDR3 is made up of 14 amino acids. CDR1 and CDR2 (germline): SQVTM, ANQGSEA. CDR3 loop: CSVDSGRASNEQFF. CDR3 coding DNA: TGCAGCGTTGATTCCGGGAGGGCCTCCAATGAGCAGTTCTTC.

The V call is TRBV5-1, the J call TRBJ2-2, with D maybe TRBD1 (5 bases). V was pared by 3 bases and J by 1 base, with 7 bases between. Per the germline V gene, CDR1 is SGHRS and CDR2 is YFSETQ. The CDR3 runs to 14 residues. This chain's CDR3 is CASSYGQNTGELFF. The DNA of the CDR3 is TGCGCCAGCAGCTACGGACAGAACACCGGGGAGCTGTTTTTT. The whole variable domain, filled in from reference TRBV5-1 and TRBJ2-2, reads KAGVTQTPRYLIKTRGQQVTLSCSPISGHRSVSWYQQTPGQGLQFLFEYFSETQRNKGNFPGRFSGRQFSNSRSEMNVSTLELGDSALYLCASSYGQNTGELFFGEGSRLTVL.

This chain links TRBV5-1 with TRBJ2-1, with TRBD2 identical over 8 bases. The V segment lost 5 bases and the J segment 5 bases; nucleotides outside the gene matches: 9. The CDR3 sequence is 15 residues long. Germline CDR1 SGHRS, CDR2 YFSETQ. The CDR3 nucleotides are TGCGCCAGCAGAGAGAGCGGGAGATCCCACAATGAGCAGTTCTTC. Its protein is CASRESGRSHNEQFF.

In this sample, this clone turned up a few times. The sample has other DNA sequences that encode this CDR3 too. The V and J genes are TRBV5-1 and TRBJ2-2, with 7 nucleotides matching TRBD1. Germline V gene data show CDR1 as SGHRS and CDR2 as YFSETQ. Trimming removed 4 bases from V and 3 bases from J; junction bases left unmatched: 6. The CDR3 sequence is 15 residues long. CDR3 in amino acids: CASSTGDRDTGELFF. CDR3 nucleotide sequence: TGCGCCAGCAGCACAGGGGACAGAGACACCGGGGAGCTGTTTTTT.

The rearrangement joins TRBV7-2 to TRBJ2-3; D may be TRBD1 (6 bases). V lost 0 bases and J 1 base, leaving 14 bases between the germline ends. Germline V gene sequence: CDR1 SGHTA, CDR2 FQGNSA. The CDR3 has 17 residues. The CDR3 here is CASSLAPGRGRTDTQYF. CDR3 DNA: TGTGCCAGCAGCTTAGCGCCGGGCAGGGGCCGCACAGATACGCAGTATTTT.

The V call is TRBV19, the J call TRBJ1-1; no definite D call. Trimming pared 5 bases from V and 5 bases from J, leaving 6 bases between. The CDR3 consists of 11 residues. Germline CDR1 LNHDA, CDR2 SQIVND (reference sequence). CDR3 nucleotides: TGTGCCAGTAGTCATCTAACTGAAGCTTTCTTT. Translated: CASSHLTEAFF. Supplemented by reference TRBV19 and TRBJ1-1, the full variable domain reads DGGITQSPKYLFRKEGQNVTLSCEQNLNHDAMYWYRQDPGQGLRLIYYSQIVNDFQKGDIAEGYSVSREKKESFPLTVTSAQKNPTAFYLCASSHLTEAFFGQGTRLTVV.

The rearrangement joins TRBV6-1 to TRBJ1-3; no firm D call. Trimming pared 3 bases from V and 4 bases from J, leaving 4 bases between. The CDR3 loop spans 12 amino acids. Germline V gene sequence: CDR1 MNHNS, CDR2 SASEGT. The CDR3 loop reads CASSDMGNTIYF. CDR3 DNA: TGTGCCAGCAGTGATATGGGAAACACCATATATTTT.

The J gene is TRBJ1-5, the V gene TRBV6-1; 8 nucleotides match TRBD1. The V gene end was trimmed by 3 bases and the J gene end by 6 bases; junction bases not matched to a gene: 7. CDR3 length: 15 residues. Germline CDR1 and CDR2: MNHNS and SASEGT. The CDR3, as DNA: TGTGCCAGCAGTGACTTGACAGGGGCGGGTCAGCCCCAGCATTTT. It encodes CASSDLTGAGQPQHF.

The chain uses TRBV28 and TRBJ1-1, with D hard to call. V gave up 5 bases and J gave up 5 bases, with 18 bases separating them. Germline-derived CDR1 and CDR2 are MDHEN and SYDVKM. CDR3 length: 15 amino acids. CDR3 sequence (DNA): TGTGCCAGCAGTCGGGTGTTGGGCAGGCGGACTGAAGCTTTCTTT. This translates into CASSRVLGRRTEAFF.

The V gene is TRBV7-3, the J gene TRBJ2-1; TRBD2 might be the D (6 bases). The V and J ends lost 0 bases and 4 bases respectively, with 10 bases between them. There are 15 residues in the CDR3. CDR1 and CDR2 (germline): SGHTA, FQGTGA. CDR3: CASSLTGGRYNEQFF. The CDR3 region has the DNA TGTGCCAGCAGCTTAACGGGGGGAAGATACAATGAGCAGTTCTTC.

The chain combines TRBV19 with TRBJ2-1; D is perhaps TRBD1 (5 bases). Germline CDR1 and CDR2: LNHDA and SQIVND (reference sequence). The V gene lost 3 bases and the J gene lost 4 bases, with 13 bases spanning the gap. CDR3 length: 15 amino acids. The CDR3, as DNA: TGTGCCAGTAGTATGGTCACAGGATTTTACAATGAGCAGTTCTTC. Translation gives CASSMVTGFYNEQFF.

The rearrangement uses TRBV18 and TRBJ2-5; D may match TRBD1 or TRBD2 (5 bases each). Trimming removed 5 bases at V and 1 base at J, with 11 bases between. Looked up from germline, CDR1 is KGHSH and CDR2 is LQKENI. This CDR3 contains 14 residues. CDR3 region: CASSFGTVQETQYF. The CDR3 DNA reads as TGTGCCAGCTCATTCGGGACGGTCCAAGAGACCCAGTACTTC.

This clone has more than one count but fewer than ten. V is TRBV27 and J is TRBJ2-7, with D perhaps TRBD1 or TRBD2 (5 bases each). Trimming cost V 5 bases and J 2 bases, with 16 bases left between them. Looked up from germline, CDR1 is MNHEY and CDR2 is SMNVEV (reference sequence). CDR3 length equals 15 residues. The CDR3 protein is CASSRGVAMPYEQYF. CDR3 sequence (DNA): TGTGCCAGCAGTAGAGGGGTAGCTATGCCCTACGAGCAGTACTTC.

In its sample, this clone was seen once. In DNA form, the CDR3 reads TGTGCCAGCTCACTGACAGACCTATCCTCCTACGAGCAGTACTTC. This codes for CASSLTDLSSYEQYF. J is TRBJ2-7 and V is TRBV18, with TRBD1 as a possible D gene (5 bases). The germline CDR1 and CDR2 sequences are KGHSH and LQKENI. There are 15 residues in the CDR3. V lost 4 bases, J lost 0 bases, and 13 bases lay in between.

This clone was seen only a few times. This chain links TRBV5-1 with TRBJ2-7; D gene uncertain. The V gene's germline CDR1 is SGHRS and CDR2 YFSETQ. The CDR3 runs to 14 residues. Trimming took off 0 bases at V and 7 bases at J, with 14 bases between the two ends. The CDR3 reads CASSLDGVLREQYF. CDR3 DNA sequence: TGCGCCAGCAGCTTGGATGGGGTCCTAAGGGAGCAGTACTTC.

This chain links TRBV9 with TRBJ2-2, with TRBD2 matching 8 bases. CDR1 is SGDLS, CDR2 YYNGEE, per germline. The CDR3 is made up of 15 amino acids. The ends lost 2 bases at V and 7 bases at J; junction bases unmatched: 7. CDR3 DNA: TGTGCCAGCAGCGTCCGGACTAGCCCCTTCGGGGAGCTGTTTTTT. Its translation is CASSVRTSPFGELFF. The complete variable domain, with remaining parts taken from reference TRBV9 and TRBJ2-2, reads DSGVTQTPKHLITATGQRVTLRCSPRSGDLSVYWYQQSLDQGLQFLIQYYNGEERAKGNILERFSAQQFPDLHSELNLSSLELGDSALYFCASSVRTSPFGELFFGEGSRLTVL.

The chain couples TRBV6-6 to TRBJ2-1; 12 bases are a match to TRBD2. Losses at the gene ends were 4 bases for V and 4 bases for J; bases not matched to a gene: 5. CDR1 and CDR2 from the germline V gene are MNHNY and SVGAGI (reference sequence). This CDR3 is built from 16 residues. CDR3 coding DNA: TGTGCCAGCAGTTCCACCGGGACTAGCGGGTACAATGAGCAGTTCTTC. This codes for CASSSTGTSGYNEQFF.

This clone was found a few times. This same CDR3 is encoded by further DNA sequences in the sample. This chain connects TRBV4-1 to TRBJ1-2, with D possibly TRBD1 on 5 matching bases. Germline V gene data show CDR1 as MGHRA and CDR2 as YSYEKL. The CDR3 has 13 amino acids. The germline V and J ends were trimmed by 0 bases and 7 bases, with 9 bases remaining between them. The CDR3 region has the DNA TGCGCCAGCAGCCAAGATCAAGGGGTTGGCTACACCTTC. Amino acid sequence: CASSQDQGVGYTF.